At least ten counts were recorded for the clone carrying this T cell receptor beta chain. The antigen is not known. This sample is part of a study of early T cells in non-severe SARS-CoV-2 infection. General study results and limits: Matching results from VDJdb favored anti-spike CD8 responses, leaving private and CD4 specificities undetected.

CDR3 length: 16 residues. With V trimmed by 2 bases and J by 8 bases, 12 bases remained unmatched. Looked up from germline, CDR1 is MNHEY and CDR2 is SMNVEV (reference sequence). Each single cDNA molecule received a unique molecular identifier. Via MiXCR, TCRdb re-called the 5' RACE reads, giving one row per CDR3 protein. The sample has under 100,000 distinct CDR3 sequences; approximately 9.9% are singletons. This TCR derives from an adult who was a healthcare worker with PCR-confirmed SARS-CoV-2 infection or an uninfected control (not recorded which). Sequencing input: whole blood. This chain uses TRBV27 with TRBJ2-1; 7 bases fit TRBD1. This CDR3 is CASSLRGTEDGYEQFF. CDR3 sequence (DNA): TGTGCCAGCAGTTTAAGAGGGACAGAGGATGGGTATGAGCAGTTCTTC.